This is a list of T cell receptor beta chains from one sample in a study of T cell changes during pregnancy in multiple sclerosis. TCRdb's copy holds only in-frame clones and misses some; the assay was immunoSEQ multiplex PCR. The sample gives about 36,000 clones, around 92% of which show up once; around 0.47% is in the top ten. The material sequenced was CD4+ T cells from peripheral blood mononuclear cells, taken in the second trimester of pregnancy. These receptors all stem from a female donor in good health, enrolled as a control in a pregnancy study. Both conserved end residues are part of each CDR3. D genes are given only for firm matches. Clone size appears in some rows only: once, few, many, or a class for an expanded clone.

clone size	J gene	V gene	D gene	CDR3 protein	CDR3 DNA
.	TRBJ2-1	TRBV7-3	TRBD1	CASSPNPGQAYNEQFF	TGTGCCAGCAGCCCGAATCCGGGACAGGCCTACAATGAGCAGTTCTTC
once	TRBJ2-2	TRBV28	.	CASMQGSANTGELFF	TGTGCCAGCATGCAGGGTTCCGCGAACACCGGGGAGCTGTTTTTT
.	TRBJ2-7	TRBV5-4	.	CASSFLTYEQYF	TGTGCCAGCAGCTTTCTAACCTACGAGCAGTACTTC
.	TRBJ2-7	TRBV14	.	CASSRIGFYEQYF	TGTGCCAGCAGCCGAATCGGGTTCTACGAGCAGTACTTC
.	TRBJ2-4	TRBV11-3	TRBD2	CASSLTSGGRQYF	TGTGCCAGCAGCTTGACTAGCGGGGGGAGACAGTACTTC
once	TRBJ1-1	TRBV6-4	.	CASSDNQGVTEAFF	TGTGCCAGCAGTGACAATCAAGGAGTGACTGAAGCTTTCTTT
.	TRBJ1-5	TRBV28	.	CASSWLTGESNQPQHF	TGTGCCAGCAGTTGGCTGACAGGCGAAAGCAATCAGCCCCAGCATTTT
.	TRBJ1-5	TRBV16	.	CASSQSVQGNQPQHF	TGTGCCAGCAGCCAATCCGTACAGGGCAATCAGCCCCAGCATTTT
.	TRBJ1-1	TRBV10-3	.	CAISGQGTTEAFF	TGTGCCATCAGTGGGCAGGGGACCACTGAAGCTTTCTTT
.	TRBJ2-1	TRBV12-5	.	CASGLALNEQFF	TGTGCTAGTGGTTTGGCCCTCAATGAGCAGTTCTTC
.	TRBJ2-5	TRBV7-9	.	CASSSSRVTQETQYF	TGTGCCAGCAGCTCCTCCAGGGTTACCCAAGAGACCCAGTACTTC
.	TRBJ1-2	TRBV27	TRBD1	CASSFSGTGAHYTF	TGTGCCAGCAGTTTTTCGGGGACAGGGGCGCACTACACCTTC
few	TRBJ1-2	TRBV28	.	CASRVAGREGGYTF	TGTGCCAGCAGGGTAGCCGGGCGGGAGGGTGGCTACACCTTC
.	TRBJ2-3	TRBV7-9	.	CASSTNGRGPRTDTQYF	TGTGCCAGCAGCACGAATGGGCGGGGGCCACGCACAGATACGCAGTATTTT
.	TRBJ2-7	TRBV5-1	TRBD1	CASYEVGQGAEGQYF	TGCGCCAGCTACGAAGTCGGGCAGGGGGCCGAAGGGCAGTACTTC
.	TRBJ2-3	TRBV12-5	TRBD1	CASGLVAGGTSTDTQYF	TGTGCTAGTGGTTTGGTAGCAGGGGGTACTAGCACAGATACGCAGTATTTT
.	TRBJ2-5	TRBV28	.	CASSLGLQETQYF	TGTGCCAGCAGTTTAGGCCTCCAAGAGACCCAGTACTTC
.	TRBJ2-3	TRBV4-1	TRBD2	CASSQGLAGGVDTQYF	TGCGCCAGCAGCCAGGGCCTAGCGGGGGGGGTAGATACGCAGTATTTT
.	TRBJ1-2	TRBV5-1	.	CASSLDRDSYGYTF	TGCGCCAGCAGCTTGGACAGGGATTCCTATGGCTACACCTTC
.	TRBJ2-7	TRBV19	TRBD1	CASSIGGTGSYEQYF	TGTGCCAGTAGTATAGGTGGGACAGGGAGCTACGAGCAGTACTTC
once	TRBJ2-3	TRBV10-3	.	CAISLAETSTDTQYF	TGTGCCATCAGTCTCGCGGAGACTAGCACAGATACGCAGTATTTT
.	TRBJ1-4	TRBV6-6	.	CASSPGEKLFF	TGTGCCAGCAGCCCGGGAGAAAAACTGTTTTTT
.	TRBJ2-1	TRBV6-5	.	CASSQGGRGNEQFF	TGTGCCAGCAGTCAAGGGGGACGGGGCAATGAGCAGTTCTTC
.	TRBJ2-2	TRBV5-6	.	CASTPIGRNTGELFF	TGTGCCAGCACCCCCATAGGGAGGAACACCGGGGAGCTGTTTTTT
.	TRBJ1-5	TRBV5-6	.	CASSLTRDQPQHF	TGTGCCAGCAGCTTGACGAGGGATCAGCCCCAGCATTTT
.	TRBJ2-2	TRBV25-1	TRBD1	CASSDDRGGPGELFF	TGTGCCAGCAGTGATGACAGGGGGGGACCCGGGGAGCTGTTTTTT
.	TRBJ2-3	TRBV5-1	.	CASSSGGPDTDTQYF	TGCGCCAGCAGCAGTGGGGGCCCCGACACAGATACGCAGTATTTT
.	TRBJ2-7	TRBV6-5	.	CASSSRDTSYEQYF	TGTGCCAGCAGTTCCCGGGACACGTCCTACGAGCAGTACTTC
.	TRBJ2-1	TRBV5-1	.	CASSYDFQYSYNEQFF	TGCGCCAGCAGCTATGACTTTCAGTACTCCTACAATGAGCAGTTCTTC
.	TRBJ2-7	TRBV10-3	.	CAISSQGGSYEQYF	TGTGCCATCAGTTCACAGGGTGGGTCCTACGAGCAGTACTTC
.	TRBJ1-1	TRBV19	.	CASRITGETTEAFF	TGTGCCAGTAGGATCACTGGGGAGACGACTGAAGCTTTCTTT
.	TRBJ1-2	TRBV7-2	TRBD1	CASSSDRANYGYTF	TGTGCCAGCAGCTCGGACAGGGCGAACTATGGCTACACCTTC
.	TRBJ2-1	TRBV7-3	TRBD2	CASSPNPGLAYNEQFF	TGTGCCAGCAGCCCAAACCCGGGACTAGCCTACAATGAGCAGTTCTTC
.	TRBJ1-3	TRBV6-5	.	CASSYSDGERDTIYF	TGTGCCAGCAGTTACTCCGACGGGGAGAGGGACACCATATATTTT
.	TRBJ2-3	TRBV29-1	.	CSVLYLSTQYF	TGCAGCGTTCTCTATTTGAGTACGCAGTATTTT
once	TRBJ2-7	TRBV6-4	TRBD1	CASSSGTGGYEQYF	TGTGCCAGCAGTTCCGGGACAGGGGGTTACGAGCAGTACTTC
.	TRBJ2-3	TRBV9	.	CASSLRGPPNTQYF	TGTGCCAGCAGCCTCCGAGGTCCCCCGAATACGCAGTATTTT
once	TRBJ2-2	TRBV27	TRBD2	CASSFLLAGDSAGELFF	TGTGCCAGCAGTTTTTTGCTAGCGGGAGATAGCGCCGGGGAGCTGTTTTTT
.	TRBJ2-3	TRBV28	TRBD1	CASSLRQGATDTQYF	TGTGCCAGCAGTTTGAGACAGGGGGCCACAGATACGCAGTATTTT
.	TRBJ1-2	TRBV19	.	CASSFPGQGENYGYTF	TGTGCCAGTAGTTTTCCGGGACAAGGAGAGAACTATGGCTACACCTTC
.	TRBJ2-2	TRBV6-5	TRBD2	CASSAQPTGGGELFF	TGTGCCAGCAGCGCTCAACCTACGGGAGGGGGGGAGCTGTTTTTT
once	TRBJ2-2	TRBV18	.	CASSPRTSNGELFF	TGTGCCAGCTCACCCCGAACTTCGAACGGGGAGCTGTTTTTT
.	TRBJ2-7	TRBV10-3	TRBD1	CAISESPGTGYSYEQYF	TGTGCCATCAGTGAGTCCCCCGGGACAGGTTACTCCTACGAGCAGTACTTC
.	TRBJ1-4	TRBV5-4	TRBD1	CASSLGQPATNEKLFF	TGTGCCAGCAGCCTGGGACAGCCTGCAACTAATGAAAAACTGTTTTTT
.	TRBJ1-5	TRBV5-1	.	CASSLDGRNQPQHF	TGCGCCAGCAGCTTGGATGGCCGCAATCAGCCCCAGCATTTT
.	TRBJ1-1	TRBV19	.	CASRSRGAEAFF	TGTGCCTCGCGGTCCCGGGGGGCTGAAGCTTTCTTT
.	TRBJ2-3	TRBV7-2	.	CASSSVGGNPDTQYF	TGTGCCAGCAGCTCTGTCGGCGGGAACCCAGATACGCAGTATTTT
.	TRBJ1-4	TRBV6-1	TRBD1	CASSDGGQGGNEKLFF	TGTGCCAGCAGTGACGGAGGACAGGGGGGGAATGAAAAACTGTTTTTT
.	TRBJ1-2	TRBV5-4	.	CASSLATRHYGYTF	TGTGCCAGCAGCTTGGCCACGAGGCACTATGGCTACACCTTC
.	TRBJ2-7	TRBV6-5	TRBD1	CASGTGPTYEQYF	TGTGCCAGCGGGACAGGGCCAACCTACGAGCAGTACTTC
.	TRBJ2-7	TRBV5-1	TRBD1	CASSVATGAPYEQYF	TGCGCCAGCAGCGTGGCGACAGGGGCCCCCTACGAGCAGTACTTC
once	TRBJ2-3	TRBV16	TRBD2	CASTGGLTDTQYF	TGTGCCAGCACGGGGGGACTCACAGATACGCAGTATTTT
.	TRBJ1-4	TRBV23-1	TRBD1	CASSQKGKGRPGGITEKLFF	TGCGCCAGCAGTCAAAAAGGGAAGGGACGACCAGGGGGTATAACCGAAAAACTGTTTTTT
.	TRBJ2-7	TRBV6-1	TRBD1	CASRAGQGYEQYF	TGTGCCTCACGGGCGGGACAGGGTTACGAGCAGTACTTC
.	TRBJ1-2	TRBV11-2	.	CASSLARSTGSPGYTF	TGTGCCAGCAGCTTGGCCCGCTCTACAGGGTCCCCTGGCTACACCTTC
.	TRBJ2-1	TRBV4-1	TRBD2	CASSPQKGTSGLHEQFF	TGCGCCAGCAGCCCTCAGAAAGGGACTAGCGGACTCCATGAGCAGTTCTTC
.	TRBJ2-7	TRBV11-2	TRBD2	CASSREREWAYEQYF	TGTGCCAGCAGCCGCGAGCGGGAGTGGGCCTACGAGCAGTACTTC
.	TRBJ2-2	TRBV28	.	CAARGGVNTGELFF	TGTGCCGCGCGAGGCGGAGTGAACACCGGGGAGCTGTTTTTT
.	TRBJ2-3	TRBV7-8	TRBD1	CASSARDSSTDTQYF	TGTGCCAGCAGCGCCCGGGACAGTAGCACAGATACGCAGTATTTT
.	TRBJ2-7	TRBV19	TRBD1	CATTGGPYEQYF	TGTGCCACAACAGGGGGGCCCTACGAGCAGTACTTC